Here is one T cell receptor beta chain with its context. The target antigen is unknown. With 1 base removed from V and 6 bases from J, the gap between germline ends came to 19 bases. This CDR3 comprises 18 residues. Per germline, CDR1 MNHEY and CDR2 SMNVEV (reference sequence). This sample was included in a study of T cell responses to AZD1222 COVID-19 vaccine. The study, taken as a whole, reports: As reported, nearly half of all spike-specific TCRs target variant regions that are unmutated. CD4 TCRs covered the whole spike, strongest at regions 160-218 and 743-854. Scientists sampled the repertoires only once the peak T cell response had passed. Baseline antibody screening turned up just six or seven seropositive AZD1222 recipients.

TCRdb's table, derived via immunoSEQ multiplex PCR, lists solely in-frame clones and lacks some. This table holds some 140,000 clones, about 87% found once. The TCR originated in an adult in good health. The sequenced sample was peripheral blood, obtained on day 0 of AZD1222 vaccination. The chain combines TRBV27 with TRBJ1-6, with D tentatively TRBD1 (5 bases). In DNA form, the CDR3 reads TGTGCCAGCAGTTTATTCCAAGGGACGATCAATAGTAATTCACCCCTCCACTTT. This translates into CASSLFQGTINSNSPLHF.